This TCR beta chain comes out of a study of T cells after yellow fever vaccination. Via MiXCR, TCRdb re-called the 5' RACE reads, giving one row per CDR3 protein. In the table there are hundreds of thousands of distinct CDR3 sequences, around 4% of which are singletons. This clonotype showed up just a few times. This receptor was taken from a man aged 18 to 29 who received the YFV17D yellow fever vaccine. The sample in question was PBMCs, obtained on the day of the yellow fever booster vaccination.

The CDR3 nucleotides are TGCGCCAGCAGCCGCAGGAGGGACAATGAGCAGTTCTTC. It is translated as CASSRRRDNEQFF. This sequence joins TRBV5-1 and TRBJ2-1; maybe TRBD2 (6 bases). The V and J ends lost 4 bases and 5 bases respectively, with 10 bases between them. Germline V gene sequence: CDR1 SGHRS, CDR2 YFSETQ. There are 13 residues in the CDR3.